Presented here are 15 T cell receptor beta chains from one specimen sequenced in a study of shared clonotypes between healthy human individuals. The data were produced by immunoSEQ multiplex PCR, yet TCRdb's version contains in-frame clones alone and is incomplete. The sample lists about 550,000 clones; around 95% were seen once. CD45RO-negative CD8 cells positively selected for CCR7 made up the naive population, which excluded terminally differentiated effector memory CD45RA+ cells. The sample consisted of naive CD8+ T cells sorted from blood. Receptor source: a woman aged 30 to 39 in good health.

This chain uses TRBV11-2 with TRBJ2-7; D possibly corresponds to TRBD1 (6 bases). Trimming cost V 8 bases and J 4 bases, with 15 bases left between them. This CDR3 is built from 13 residues. From germline, CDR1 is SGHAT and CDR2 FQNNGV. Written as DNA, the CDR3 is TGTGCCAGCGGGCGGACAGACGGGTACGAGCAGTACTTC. It yields the protein CASGRTDGYEQYF.

Details on this clone: At the DNA level, this CDR3 is encoded by other sequences in the same sample as well. The CDR3 reads CASSLGTVNTEAFF. CDR3 coding DNA: TGTGCCAGCAGTTTAGGGACGGTGAACACTGAAGCTTTCTTT. The rearrangement joins TRBV27 to TRBJ1-1; D may be TRBD1 (5 bases). The length of the CDR3 is 14 residues. CDR1 and CDR2 (germline): MNHEY, SMNVEV (reference sequence). V gave up 2 bases and J gave up 0 bases, with 7 bases separating them.

To note about this clone: The sample has other DNA sequences that encode this CDR3 too. The chain couples TRBV5-1 to TRBJ2-2; a weak D match, TRBD1 (6 bases). Germline-derived CDR1 and CDR2 are SGHRS and YFSETQ. V was cut by 0 bases and J by 6 bases, with 9 bases left in between. The CDR3 is 14 residues long. The DNA for the CDR3 is TGCGCCAGCAGCTTGGCGAGGGGGTCCGGGGAGCTGTTTTTT. Translated: CASSLARGSGELFF.

The chain employs TRBV7-9 and TRBJ2-5; no clear D. Near its end, the DNA agrees better with TRBJ2-7, so the J call may be wrong. CDR1 and CDR2 from the germline V gene are SEHNR and FQNEAQ (reference sequence). The CDR3 spans 12 residues. DNA of the CDR3: TGTGCCAGCAGCTCCCACCGGTACGAGCAGTACTTC. This codes for CASSSHRYEQYF.

This chain links TRBV15 with TRBJ1-1; possibly TRBD1 for D (5 bases). With 0 bases removed from V and 4 bases from J, the gap between germline ends came to 12 bases. Germline V gene sequence: CDR1 LNHNV, CDR2 YYDKDF (reference sequence). CDR3 length equals 15 residues. As DNA, the CDR3 is TGTGCCACCAGCAGAGACACAGGCGGCGCCACTGAAGCTTTCTTT. Translating gives CATSRDTGGATEAFF.

This chain joins TRBV28 and TRBJ2-2; 9 bases align to TRBD1. CDR1 is MDHEN and CDR2 is SYDVKM in the germline V gene. This CDR3 has 17 residues. Trimming at V came to 3 bases and at J to 6 bases, leaving 11 bases not matched to a gene. CDR3 protein: CASSLWTGADRAGELFF. The DNA of the CDR3 is TGTGCCAGCAGTTTGTGGACAGGGGCCGATCGCGCCGGGGAGCTGTTTTTT.

This chain links TRBV28 with TRBJ2-7; 10 nucleotides match TRBD1. This CDR3 contains 13 residues. Germline CDR1 and CDR2: MDHEN and SYDVKM. The V and J ends lost 4 bases and 5 bases, in that order; junction bases with no gene match: 2. This CDR3 reads CASSSDRGHEQYF. CDR3 DNA sequence: TGTGCCAGCAGTTCAGACAGGGGGCACGAGCAGTACTTC.

This rearrangement joins TRBV19 to TRBJ1-4; D gene ambiguous. Germline CDR1 LNHDA, CDR2 SQIVND (reference sequence). Between the trimmed V and J ends, which lost 3 bases and 8 bases, there was a span of 13 bases. The CDR3 consists of 14 residues. CDR3 nucleotides: TGTGCCAGTAGTATTATGGGGATTCGGGAAAAACTGTTTTTT. This translates into CASSIMGIREKLFF. The full variable domain, with the rest looked up from reference TRBV19 and TRBJ1-4, is DGGITQSPKYLFRKEGQNVTLSCEQNLNHDAMYWYRQDPGQGLRLIYYSQIVNDFQKGDIAEGYSVSREKKESFPLTVTSAQKNPTAFYLCASSIMGIREKLFFGSGTQLSVL.

The chain combines TRBV4-1 with TRBJ2-3; possibly TRBD1 or TRBD2 for D (5 bases each). CDR3 length: 15 residues. V was pared by 1 base and J by 5 bases, with 13 bases between. The germline V gene has CDR1 MGHRA and CDR2 YSYEKL. The CDR3 nucleotides read TGCGCCAGCAGCCAAGTGGGCGTGGGGGAAGATACGCAGTATTTT. It is translated as CASSQVGVGEDTQYF.

The chain recombines TRBV25-1 with TRBJ1-2; no reliable D call. V lost 5 bases and J lost 6, with 16 bases in between. CDR3 length: 14 residues. Germline CDR1 MGHDK, CDR2 SYGVNS. The CDR3 protein is CASSHPGIGDGYTF. As DNA, the CDR3 is TGTGCCAGCAGTCACCCCGGGATAGGTGATGGCTACACCTTC.

This sequence joins TRBV2 and TRBJ2-7; D perhaps matches TRBD2 (5 bases). Germline V lookup: CDR1 SNHLY, CDR2 FYNNEI. This CDR3 region has 13 residues. V lost 4 bases, J lost 4 bases, and 11 bases lay in between. The CDR3 is CASSATSLYEQYF. As DNA, the CDR3 is TGTGCCAGCAGTGCCACTAGTCTATACGAGCAGTACTTC.

The chain employs TRBV11-2 and TRBJ1-2; D gene unclear. CDR1 is SGHAT and CDR2 is FQNNGV in the germline V gene. The V end was cut by 6 bases, the J end by 6 bases, with 17 bases between. The CDR3 extends over 14 amino acids. CDR3 DNA: TGTGCCAGCAGACCCAATGCCCTTCTCGATGGCTACACCTTC. Translating it yields CASRPNALLDGYTF.

The chain joins TRBV19 to TRBJ1-2; 7 nucleotides match TRBD1. This CDR3 is built from 20 residues. Looked up from germline, CDR1 is LNHDA and CDR2 is SQIVND (reference sequence). V dropped 6 bases and J dropped 2; count of bases not matched to a gene: 24. The CDR3 spells CASSGGDRNSPWPLNYGYTF. DNA of the CDR3: TGTGCCAGTAGCGGGGGGGACAGAAACTCCCCTTGGCCCCTAAACTATGGCTACACCTTC.

This chain links TRBV27 with TRBJ2-7, with a tentative D call TRBD2 (6 bases). The length of the CDR3 is 15 residues. The V gene's germline CDR1 is MNHEY and CDR2 SMNVEV (reference sequence). Deletions cut 1 base from V and 5 bases from J, with 15 bases between. The CDR3 is CASSLWSGVSHEQYF. CDR3 DNA sequence: TGTGCCAGCAGTTTATGGTCGGGAGTGTCCCACGAGCAGTACTTC.

J is TRBJ1-2 and V is TRBV7-6; 10 bases fit TRBD1. Trimming took 5 bases from V and 1 from J; bases not matched to a gene: 7. CDR1 is SGHVS and CDR2 is FNYEAQ in the germline V gene. This CDR3 has 16 amino acids. In nucleotides, the CDR3 is TGTGCCAGCAGCCCCGGGACAGGGGCACTTAACTATGGCTACACCTTC. Translation: CASSPGTGALNYGYTF.